This TCR beta chain comes out of a study of blood T cell repertoires in COVID-19. Study as a whole: Samples representing acute and convalescent COVID-19 were sourced from the United States, Italy and Spain. Sources were T cells, B-cell-depleted T cells, or PBMCs; the material itself was cDNA or gDNA.

Deletions cut 0 bases from V and 9 bases from J, with 15 bases between. CDR1 LGHNA and CDR2 YNFKEQ come from the germline V gene. CDR3 length: 15 amino acids. In the source study's methods: Estimation of nucleated cell counts was performed using reference gene primer amplification. The data were produced by immunoSEQ multiplex PCR, yet TCRdb's version contains in-frame clones alone and is incomplete. Clone size and V and J calls were adopted from that table, with D and trimming inferred from the DNA. The sample has roughly 55,000 clones, under 85% seen once. Sequencing was carried out using peripheral blood. The chain combines TRBV4-2 with TRBJ1-5; the D gene is possibly TRBD1 (6 bases). The receptor was isolated from a woman aged 60-75 years with acute or convalescent COVID-19. CDR3 region: CASSQEQGSRTPQHF. CDR3 DNA: TGTGCCAGCAGCCAAGAACAGGGAAGCCGTACGCCCCAGCATTTT.